This T cell receptor beta chain came from a study of OX40 agonist ivuxolimab in advanced cancers. Overall study findings and caveats: More expanded clones were seen, on average, in CD8+ T cells than in CD4+.

Profiled with immunoSEQ multiplex PCR; TCRdb holds only in-frame clones, not every one. Seen here are nearly 110,000 clones, approximately 90% observed once, and the top ten hold around 0.48%. CDR3 length: 19 residues. CDR1 is SGDLS and CDR2 is YYNGEE in the germline V gene. V shed 3 bases, J shed 3 bases, and the junction held 10 bases outside the gene matches. Points on this clone: Its antigen is not identified.

The origin of this receptor is an adult with an advanced solid tumor such as melanoma, head and neck, liver or kidney cancer. This sample comprised CD4+ or CD8+ T cells sorted from blood, obtained in a trial of the OX40 agonist ivuxolimab. V and J are TRBV9 and TRBJ2-3; 16 positions match TRBD2. This CDR3 reads CASSAGLAGGFSSTDTQYF. Written as DNA, the CDR3 is TGTGCCAGCAGCGCGGGACTAGCGGGGGGGTTTTCATCGACAGATACGCAGTATTTT.